Listed here are 3 T cell receptor beta chains from one sample, sequenced in a study of prognosis after radiotherapy for stage I lung cancer. Starting from genomic DNA, TCR beta CDR3 was amplified through two-round multiplex PCR. During first-round PCR, primers specific to each TRBV and TRBJ gene were used. TCRdb analysed the multiplex PCR reads with MiXCR anew, one entry per CDR3 protein. The sample records approximately 17,000 distinct CDR3 sequences, about 47% being singletons. This sample comprised PBMCs, obtained before or after stereotactic body radiation therapy (not recorded which). These receptors originate from a donor of 50 years or more with non-small cell lung cancer.

This clonotype was counted ten times or more. At one end the junction does not follow the germline gene, possibly because of a read error. This rearrangement joins TRBV5-1 to TRBJ2-7; D unresolved. CDR1 is SGHRS, CDR2 YFSETQ, per germline. The CDR3 extends over 13 amino acids. DNA for the CDR3: TGCGCCAGCAGCTTGGGAACGCAGGCCCCCCCTGACTTC. Translating gives CASSLGTQAPPDF.

This clonotype occurred many times. The chain carries TRBV7-8 and TRBJ2-7; D perhaps matches TRBD1 (5 bases). CDR1 is SGHVS and CDR2 is FQNEAQ in the germline V gene. V was pared by 3 bases and J by 3 bases, with 18 bases between. The CDR3 totals 16 residues. The CDR3 region has the DNA TGTGCCAGCAGCTTGGGAAATCCGGCAGGGTACTACGAGCAGTACTTC. It translates to CASSLGNPAGYYEQYF.

This clonotype was seen ten or more times. The J gene is TRBJ2-6, the V gene TRBV4-2, with 10 bases lining up with TRBD2. CDR1 and CDR2 from the germline V gene are LGHNA and YNFKEQ. The CDR3 length is 16 residues. V shed 4 bases, J shed 0 bases, and the junction held 0 bases outside the gene matches. CDR3 sequence: CASSRTSGSGANVLTF. The CDR3 region has the DNA TGTGCCAGCAGCCGGACTAGCGGCTCTGGGGCCAACGTCCTGACTTTC.